The 28 T cell receptor beta chains reported below all come from one sample, sequenced in a study of T cells after yellow fever vaccination. Using its own MiXCR run on the 5' RACE reads, TCRdb lists one record per CDR3 protein. The table records about 320,000 distinct CDR3 sequences, around 4.3% of them present only once. The sample was PBMCs, taken 15 days after the yellow fever booster vaccination. The receptors stem from a man between 18 and 35 years old who received the YFV17D yellow fever vaccine.

This clonotype has a count of ten or more. The rearrangement uses TRBV29-1 and TRBJ2-7; D gene unclear. Germline-derived CDR1 and CDR2 are SQVTM and ANQGSEA. The CDR3 consists of 13 residues. Trimming took off 5 bases at V and 2 bases at J, with 13 bases between the two ends. The CDR3 loop is CSVKFRTAYEQYF. The DNA for the CDR3 is TGCAGCGTTAAATTCAGGACGGCCTACGAGCAGTACTTC.

Ten or more counts support this clonotype. V is TRBV4-2 and J is TRBJ2-7; TRBD1 is a possible D gene (5 bases). The CDR3 loop spans 15 amino acids. Germline assignment: CDR1 LGHNA and CDR2 YNFKEQ. With 0 bases removed from V and 6 bases from J, the gap between germline ends came to 15 bases. CDR3 nucleotide sequence: TGTGCCAGCAGCCAAGAGGATCAGGGTGTGAGCGAGCAGTACTTC. The encoded protein is CASSQEDQGVSEQYF.

There are a few counts of this clonotype. V and J are TRBV20-1 and TRBJ2-5, with D perhaps TRBD1 (6 bases). This CDR3 contains 16 residues. Germline V gives CDR1 DFQATT, CDR2 SNEGSKA (reference sequence). Trimming removed 2 bases from V and 1 base from J, with 17 bases in between. Written as DNA, the CDR3 is TGCAGTGCTAGACGTTTTGGGGACACAGTCCAAGAGACCCAGTACTTC. Its protein is CSARRFGDTVQETQYF.

This clonotype showed up many times. The V call is TRBV20-1, the J call TRBJ1-5, with D unclear. The CDR3 runs 13 residues. Trimming shortened V by 1 base and J by 4 bases, and 8 bases separated the two germline ends. Germline V gene lookup returns CDR1 DFQATT and CDR2 SNEGSKA (reference sequence). The CDR3 DNA reads as TGCAGTGCTAGAGTTCGGAGGAATCAGCCCCAGCATTTT. It is translated as CSARVRRNQPQHF.

This clonotype occurred many times. The CDR3 here is CASSYSGTDTQYF. The CDR3, as DNA: TGTGCCAGCTCATATAGCGGCACAGATACGCAGTATTTT. V gene TRBV2 combines with J gene TRBJ2-3; D perhaps matches TRBD2 (5 bases). This CDR3 is 13 amino acids long. Trimming stripped 8 bases from V and 1 base from J, with 10 bases between. CDR1 is SNHLY and CDR2 is FYNNEI in the germline V gene.

This chain joins TRBV4-1 and TRBJ2-1, with TRBD1 matching over 10 bases. Trimming took 0 bases from V and 10 from J; bases not matched to a gene: 6. The CDR3 is 15 amino acids. Germline assignment: CDR1 MGHRA and CDR2 YSYEKL. CDR3 bases: TGCGCCAGCAGCCAAGAGGGGACAGGGGTCTTAGAGCAGTTCTTC. Its translation is CASSQEGTGVLEQFF.

V and J are TRBV5-1 and TRBJ2-2; D is possibly TRBD1 or TRBD2 (5 bases each). This CDR3 is built from 16 residues. V dropped 4 bases and J dropped 0 bases, with 13 bases sitting between them. Germline V CDR1 and CDR2: SGHRS, YFSETQ. CDR3 protein: CASSMEVGANTGELFF. Written as DNA, the CDR3 is TGCGCCAGCAGCATGGAGGTGGGGGCGAACACCGGGGAGCTGTTTTTT.

This clonotype was counted many times. V usage is TRBV6-5 and J usage is TRBJ1-4; D is ambiguous. Trimming cost V 8 bases and J 2 bases, with 9 bases left between them. Per germline, CDR1 MNHEY and CDR2 SVGAGI. CDR3 length equals 13 residues. The CDR3 loop is CASGIGTNEKLFF. CDR3 nucleotide sequence: TGTGCCAGCGGCATAGGCACTAATGAAAAACTGTTTTTT.

This clonotype was detected many times. This chain uses TRBV11-2 with TRBJ2-7; TRBD1 is a possible D gene (5 bases). V gave up 2 bases and J gave up 5 bases, with 7 bases separating them. Germline V gene data show CDR1 as SGHAT and CDR2 as FQNNGV. The CDR3 spans 12 residues. The CDR3 DNA follows: TGTGCCAGCAGCTTACAGGGCCACGAGCAGTACTTC. The encoded protein is CASSLQGHEQYF.

This clonotype has a count of ten or more. The gene calls are TRBV7-9 and TRBJ2-3; D is uncertain. The germline V gene has CDR1 SEHNR and CDR2 FQNEAQ (reference sequence). This CDR3 has 9 amino acids. With 8 bases removed from V and 6 bases from J, the gap between germline ends came to 3 bases. The CDR3 nucleotides read TGTGCCAGCGGCGATACGCAGTATTTT. Translation: CASGDTQYF.

Many counts were recorded for this clonotype. The rearrangement uses TRBV4-1 and TRBJ2-1; D ambiguous. This CDR3 has 14 residues. Germline V gene lookup returns CDR1 MGHRA and CDR2 YSYEKL. Trimming left V 1 base short and J 6 bases short, with 10 bases between. Written as DNA, the CDR3 is TGCGCCAGCAGCCAAGCTCAGACGGCCAATGAGCAGTTCTTC. Protein sequence: CASSQAQTANEQFF.

This clonotype showed up many times. The chain is built from TRBV7-2 and TRBJ1-1; no firm D call. This CDR3 region has 11 residues. Per germline, CDR1 SGHTA and CDR2 FQGNSA. Trimming took off 0 bases at V and 12 bases at J, with 8 bases between the two ends. The CDR3 loop reads CASSLAGLSFF. CDR3 sequence (DNA): TGTGCCAGCAGCTTAGCGGGTTTGTCTTTCTTT.

This clonotype was counted at least ten times. The V and J genes are TRBV4-2 and TRBJ2-7, with D unresolved. This CDR3 has 16 amino acids. CDR1 and CDR2 from the germline V gene are LGHNA and YNFKEQ. The V end lost 0 bases, the J end lost 2 bases, and 14 bases lay between the germline ends. In DNA form, the CDR3 reads TGTGCCAGCAGCCAAGATCTTCAGTCTAGGACCTACGAGCAGTACTTC. It translates to CASSQDLQSRTYEQYF.

This chain joins TRBV4-2 and TRBJ2-2; 9 bases match TRBD1. The CDR3 is 14 amino acids. V dropped 4 bases and J dropped 6; count of bases not matched to a gene: 3. Germline V gene data show CDR1 as LGHNA and CDR2 as YNFKEQ. CDR3 sequence: CASSPGTGSGELFF. Here the CDR3 DNA reads TGTGCCAGCAGCCCCGGGACAGGGTCCGGGGAGCTGTTTTTT.

This clonotype was observed a handful of times. V is TRBV11-2 and J is TRBJ2-5; 13 positions match TRBD2. V was pared by 4 bases and J by 1 base, with 9 bases of the junction left unmatched. The CDR3 runs 18 residues. The germline CDR1 and CDR2 sequences are SGHAT and FQNNGV. CDR3 amino acids: CASSWRLAGGTVQETQYF. CDR3 sequence (DNA): TGTGCCAGCAGCTGGAGACTAGCGGGGGGTACCGTCCAAGAGACCCAGTACTTC.

This clonotype was seen many times. The V gene is TRBV7-6, the J gene TRBJ2-5; either TRBD1 or TRBD2 may supply D (7 bases each). V was shortened by 4 bases and J by 7 bases, with 16 bases between the two germline ends. This CDR3 has 14 amino acids. From germline, CDR1 is SGHVS and CDR2 FNYEAQ. Here the CDR3 reads CASSSPGGAATQYF. The CDR3 DNA reads TGTGCCAGCAGCTCACCAGGGGGGGCAGCGACCCAGTACTTC. The full variable domain, in which reference TRBV7-6 and TRBJ2-5 provide the parts outside the CDR3, is GAGVSQSPRYKVTKRGQDVALRCDPISGHVSLYWYRQALGQGPEFLTYFNYEAQQDKSGLPNDRFSAERPEGSISTLTIQRTEQRDSAMYRCASSSPGGAATQYFGPGTRLLVL.

This clonotype was counted a few times. The V and J genes are TRBV12-3 or TRBV12-4 and TRBJ1-3, with D hard to call. This CDR3 has 13 amino acids. With 2 bases removed from V and 2 bases from J, the gap between germline ends came to 4 bases. In DNA, the CDR3 is TGTGCCAGCAGTTTACATACTGGAAACACCATATATTTT. Translation gives CASSLHTGNTIYF.

This clonotype was found many times. V gene TRBV10-3 combines with J gene TRBJ2-5; possibly TRBD1 or TRBD2 for D (5 bases each). V lost 4 bases to trimming and J lost 4 bases, with 10 bases between them. CDR1 and CDR2 (germline): ENHRY, SYGVKD. The CDR3 has 13 residues. CDR3 amino acids: CAISAWDGETQYF. The CDR3 nucleotides read TGTGCCATCAGTGCCTGGGACGGAGAGACCCAGTACTTC.

There are many counts of this clonotype. The chain is built from TRBV5-6 and TRBJ2-4; TRBD1 agrees at 9 bases. The V gene's germline CDR1 is SGHDT and CDR2 YYEEEE. V lost 4 bases, J lost 4 bases, and 9 bases stayed unmatched. This CDR3 region has 16 residues. The CDR3 sequence is CASSPTRDRAKNIQYF. CDR3 bases: TGTGCCAGCAGCCCAACCCGGGACAGGGCTAAAAACATTCAGTACTTC. Full variable domain (remainder filled in from reference TRBV5-6 and TRBJ2-4): DAGVTQSPTHLIKTRGQQVTLRCSPKSGHDTVSWYQQALGQGPQFIFQYYEEEERQRGNFPDRFSGHQFPNYSSELNVNALLLGDSALYLCASSPTRDRAKNIQYFGAGTRLSVL.

This sequence joins TRBV7-9 and TRBJ2-6; no firm D call. Trimming stripped 1 base from V and 0 bases from J, with 7 bases between. The CDR3 is 16 residues long. The germline V gene encodes CDR1 SEHNR and CDR2 FQNEAQ (reference sequence). CDR3: CASSLEWNSGANVLTF. The CDR3 nucleotides read TGTGCCAGCAGCTTAGAATGGAACTCTGGGGCCAACGTCCTGACTTTC.

This clonotype occurred many times. Written as DNA, the CDR3 is TGCAGTGCGAACGGGCCCTCCTACAATGAGCAGTTCTTC. Its translation is CSANGPSYNEQFF. The rearrangement links TRBV20-1 to TRBJ2-1; no firm D call. CDR3 length equals 13 residues. The V gene lost 6 bases and the J gene lost 0 bases, with 9 bases spanning the gap. Germline CDR1 DFQATT, CDR2 SNEGSKA (reference sequence).

The V gene is TRBV4-1, the J gene TRBJ1-2, with D unclear. The V end was cut by 0 bases, the J end by 8 bases, with 13 bases between. Germline V gene data show CDR1 as MGHRA and CDR2 as YSYEKL. This CDR3 region has 14 residues. The CDR3 DNA sequence: TGCGCCAGCAGCCAAGATTTGGGTCTAGGCGGCTACACCTTC. Translating gives CASSQDLGLGGYTF.

In this sample, this clonotype turned up many times. This chain joins TRBV12-3 or TRBV12-4 and TRBJ2-2, with D tentatively TRBD1 (5 bases). Trimming removed 7 bases from V and 0 bases from J, with 9 bases in between. CDR3 length: 14 amino acids. Written as DNA, the CDR3 is TGTGCCAGCATTGACAGAACGAACACCGGGGAGCTGTTTTTT. Protein product: CASIDRTNTGELFF.

Many counts were recorded for this clonotype. The CDR3 DNA reads as TGTGCCAGCAGCGCCGGACCCAACACTGAAGCTTTCTTT. Protein product: CASSAGPNTEAFF. The rearrangement uses TRBV7-6 and TRBJ1-1; D unresolved. The germline V gene has CDR1 SGHVS and CDR2 FNYEAQ. V was pared by 5 bases and J by 2 bases, with 9 bases between. This CDR3 spans 13 amino acids.

This clonotype was seen only a few times. V is TRBV7-2 and J is TRBJ1-1; TRBD1 might be the D (6 bases). CDR3 size: 14 residues. Germline values: CDR1 SGHTA, CDR2 FQGNSA. V was clipped by 3 bases and J by 2 bases, with 10 bases between them. The CDR3 loop is CASSFLGANTEAFF. DNA for the CDR3: TGTGCCAGCAGCTTTCTGGGGGCAAACACTGAAGCTTTCTTT. Full variable domain (rest looked up from reference TRBV7-2 and TRBJ1-1): GAGVSQSPSNKVTEKGKDVELRCDPISGHTALYWYRQSLGQGLEFLIYFQGNSAPDKSGLPSDRFSAERTGGSVSTLTIQRTQQEDSAVYLCASSFLGANTEAFFGQGTRLTVV.

This clonotype turned up a few times. V and J are TRBV4-2 and TRBJ2-3; D tentatively reads TRBD1 or TRBD2 (5 bases each). The CDR3 extends over 15 amino acids. Trimming removed 4 bases from V and 5 bases from J, with 16 bases in between. CDR1 and CDR2 (germline): LGHNA, YNFKEQ. CDR3 DNA: TGTGCCAGCAGCCCGGGGCTCCAATTCGGAGATACGCAGTATTTT. Amino acid sequence: CASSPGLQFGDTQYF.

This clonotype was detected only a few times. This rearrangement joins TRBV15 to TRBJ2-1; 10 bases align to TRBD2. V shed 0 bases and J 7 bases; nucleotides not matched to a gene: 12. Per germline, CDR1 LNHNV and CDR2 YYDKDF (reference sequence). The CDR3 consists of 18 residues. CDR3 protein: CATSRDQAGGPSKNEQFF. The CDR3 DNA reads TGTGCCACCAGCAGAGATCAAGCGGGGGGGCCCTCGAAAAATGAGCAGTTCTTC.

This clonotype was picked up many times. J is TRBJ2-3 and V is TRBV7-2, with TRBD1 as a possible D gene (6 bases). The CDR3 loop spans 15 amino acids. Germline assignment: CDR1 SGHTA and CDR2 FQGNSA. Trimming removed 1 base at V and 0 bases at J, with 8 bases between. The CDR3 DNA follows: TGTGCCAGCAGCTTAGACAGGGTTAGCACAGATACGCAGTATTTT. Its protein is CASSLDRVSTDTQYF.